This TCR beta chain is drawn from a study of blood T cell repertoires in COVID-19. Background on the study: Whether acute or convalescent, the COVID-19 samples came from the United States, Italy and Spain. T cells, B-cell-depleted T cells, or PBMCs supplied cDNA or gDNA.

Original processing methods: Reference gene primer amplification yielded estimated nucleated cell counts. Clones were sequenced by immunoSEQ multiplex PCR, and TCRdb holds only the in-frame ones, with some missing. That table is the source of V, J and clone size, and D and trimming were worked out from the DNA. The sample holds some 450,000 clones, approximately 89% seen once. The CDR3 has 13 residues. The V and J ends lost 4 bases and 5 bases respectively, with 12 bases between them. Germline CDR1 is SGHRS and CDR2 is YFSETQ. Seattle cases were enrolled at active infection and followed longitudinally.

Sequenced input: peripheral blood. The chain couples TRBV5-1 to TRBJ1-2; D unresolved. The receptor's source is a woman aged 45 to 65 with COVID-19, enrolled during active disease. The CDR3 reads CASSEHIGYGYTF. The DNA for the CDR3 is TGCGCCAGCAGCGAGCACATCGGGTATGGCTACACCTTC.